This T cell receptor beta chain was captured by sequencing in a study of blood T cell repertoires in COVID-19. Study details: Samples came from the United States, Italy and Spain, spanning acute and convalescent COVID-19. PBMCs, B-cell-depleted T cells, or T cells provided the cDNA or gDNA that made up the material.

Authors' analysis steps: Estimation of nucleated cell counts relied on the amplification of reference gene primers. Only in-frame clones appear in the TCRdb table, and some are missing; sequencing was by immunoSEQ multiplex PCR. V and J calls and clone size come straight from that table; D and trimming were deduced from the DNA. The sample has more than 110,000 clones; under 90% are singletons. Sequences were obtained from peripheral blood. The receptor was isolated from a human donor in a cohort sampled during active COVID-19.

The CDR3, as DNA: TGTGCCAGCAGCTTGGCTAGCGGGGGCACAGATACGCAGTATTTT. Protein: CASSLASGGTDTQYF. The chain couples TRBV5-5 to TRBJ2-3; 9 nucleotides align to TRBD2. The CDR3 length is 15 residues. V lost 0 bases and J lost 1; bases outside the gene matches: 0. Germline V gene sequence: CDR1 SGHKS, CDR2 YYEKEE (reference sequence).